The next 22 T cell receptor beta chains were all read from a single sample in a study of blood T cell repertoires in COVID-19. Method: immunoSEQ multiplex PCR; TCRdb's copy keeps in-frame clones and lacks some. The table has roughly 230,000 clones, more than 65% seen once; the top ten hold 7.5% to 9%. Sequencing input: peripheral blood. The receptors originated from a woman of 80 years or more with acute or convalescent COVID-19.

The chain combines TRBV25-1 with TRBJ1-1; D gene unclear. Trimming pared 5 bases from V and 3 bases from J, leaving 7 bases between. The CDR3 consists of 12 residues. CDR1 MGHDK and CDR2 SYGVNS come from the germline V gene. CDR3: CASSRRDTEAFF. The CDR3 DNA sequence: TGTGCCAGCAGTCGACGGGACACTGAAGCTTTCTTT.

The chain recombines TRBV7-8 with TRBJ2-2; 9 bases are shared with TRBD1. The germline V gene encodes CDR1 SGHVS and CDR2 FQNEAQ. With V trimmed by 0 bases and J by 2 bases, 7 bases remained unmatched. CDR3 length: 18 residues. The CDR3 protein is CASSLAYRGPLNTGELFF. As DNA, the CDR3 is TGTGCCAGCAGCTTAGCTTACAGGGGGCCCCTTAACACCGGGGAGCTGTTTTTT.

This clone appeared once. The chain links TRBV2 to TRBJ1-5, with a possible D match to TRBD1 (5 bases). Germline loops: CDR1 SNHLY, CDR2 FYNNEI. Trimming removed 5 bases at V and 10 bases at J, with 18 bases between. CDR3 length equals 14 residues. CDR3 residues: CASSLTETINPQHF. The CDR3 DNA reads as TGTGCCAGCAGTCTGACAGAGACGATCAACCCCCAGCATTTT.

This CDR3 reads CASRALGGGTSTDTQYF. The CDR3 DNA reads TGCGCCAGCAGAGCCCTTGGGGGGGGGACTAGCACAGATACGCAGTATTTT. V usage is TRBV10-2 and J usage is TRBJ2-3, with TRBD2 identical over 7 bases. Losses at the gene ends were 6 bases for V and 0 bases for J; bases not matched to a gene: 12. The CDR3 spans 17 residues. Germline V gene data show CDR1 as WSHSY and CDR2 as SAAADI.

This clone has only a few counts. The chain couples TRBV20-1 to TRBJ1-2; possible D gene TRBD1, 6 bases. V was shortened by 3 bases and J by 8 bases, with 13 bases between the two germline ends. Germline V gene lookup returns CDR1 DFQATT and CDR2 SNEGSKA (reference sequence). The CDR3 is 12 residues long. This CDR3 reads CSASDRPFGYTF. The CDR3 bases are TGCAGTGCTAGTGACAGGCCATTCGGCTACACCTTC.

Comments on this clone: The same CDR3 can be traced to other DNA sequences in this sample. The V call is TRBV3-1 (or the pseudogene TRBV3-2), the J call TRBJ2-3, with 11 bases fitting TRBD2. Germline CDR1 LGHDT, CDR2 YNNKEL (reference sequence). This CDR3 is built from 16 residues. With V trimmed by 1 base and J by 3 bases, 3 bases remained unmatched. For the CDR3, the DNA is TGTGCCAGCAGCCAAGGCGCTAGCGGGAGGACAGATACGCAGTATTTT. It codes for CASSQGASGRTDTQYF.

CDR3 coding DNA: TGTGCCAGCAGCCAACCCGGGTGGAATACGCAGTATTTT. Its protein product is CASSQPGWNTQYF. V is TRBV14 and J is TRBJ2-3; D unclear. The CDR3 contains 13 residues. Germline CDR1 and CDR2: SGHDN and FVKESK. Trimming cost V 2 bases and J 7 bases, with 10 bases left between them.

The chain employs TRBV20-1 and TRBJ1-1; D is unclear. Trimming removed 5 bases at V and 7 bases at J, with 8 bases between. Germline V gene lookup returns CDR1 DFQATT and CDR2 SNEGSKA (reference sequence). The length of the CDR3 is 10 residues. This CDR3 is CSAVEGEAFF. The CDR3 nucleotides read TGCAGTGCTGTCGAGGGTGAAGCTTTCTTT.

The rearrangement joins TRBV5-5 to TRBJ1-4; 9 bases match TRBD1. Germline lookup yields CDR1 SGHKS and CDR2 YYEKEE (reference sequence). The CDR3 runs to 15 residues. V was clipped by 3 bases and J by 8 bases; unmatched bases: 8. The CDR3 sequence is CASSSGTGLEEKLFF. The CDR3 nucleotides read TGTGCCAGCAGCTCTGGGACAGGGCTGGAAGAAAAACTGTTTTTT.

V gene TRBV19 combines with J gene TRBJ2-1; 13 positions agree with TRBD2. The CDR3 has 18 amino acids. Germline V lookup: CDR1 LNHDA, CDR2 SQIVND (reference sequence). V gave up 5 bases and J gave up 2 bases; unmatched junction bases: 9. The CDR3 nucleotides are TGTGCCAGTAGTCGGACTAGCGGGAGTTTTTCTACCTACAATGAGCAGTTCTTC. This gives the protein CASSRTSGSFSTYNEQFF.

V and J are TRBV7-9 and TRBJ2-2, with TRBD1 as a possible D gene (6 bases). V lost 6 bases and J lost 10, with 18 bases in between. Germline lookup yields CDR1 SEHNR and CDR2 FQNEAQ (reference sequence). This CDR3 region has 14 residues. CDR3 in amino acids: CASSSGTSVEELFF. The CDR3 coding sequence is TGTGCCAGCAGTTCCGGGACATCCGTAGAGGAGCTGTTTTTT.

V and J are TRBV5-1 and TRBJ2-3; 11 nucleotides align to TRBD2. The CDR3 runs to 15 residues. Trimming took 2 bases from V and 7 from J; bases not matched to a gene: 6. Germline CDR1 is SGHRS and CDR2 is YFSETQ. The chain's CDR3 is CASSFIAGGSHTQYF. The CDR3 DNA reads as TGCGCCAGCAGCTTTATAGCGGGGGGGTCCCATACGCAGTATTTT.

This clone was observed a few times. The chain carries TRBV27 and TRBJ2-1, with 9 bases that match TRBD1. V lost 2 bases and J lost 9; bases outside the gene matches: 5. The CDR3 has 14 amino acids. Germline-derived CDR1 and CDR2 are MNHEY and SMNVEV (reference sequence). CDR3 nucleotides: TGTGCCAGCAGTTTACCGGGACAGGGTCCTGAGCAGTTCTTC. Amino acid sequence: CASSLPGQGPEQFF.

As DNA, the CDR3 is TGTGCCAGCAGTTACCTGGGACAGGGTGATGAAAAACTGTTTTTT. Translating it yields CASSYLGQGDEKLFF. V and J are TRBV5-5 and TRBJ1-4, with 9 bases that match TRBD1. Germline-derived CDR1 and CDR2 are SGHKS and YYEKEE (reference sequence). V lost 5 bases to trimming and J lost 6 bases; unmatched junction nucleotides: 8. The CDR3 covers 15 residues.

The rearrangement links TRBV5-1 to TRBJ1-5; D remains unclear. Trimming took off 4 bases at V and 1 base at J, with 6 bases between the two ends. There are 13 residues in the CDR3. CDR1 is SGHRS and CDR2 is YFSETQ in the germline V gene. CDR3 residues: CASSLGSNQPQHF. For the CDR3, the DNA is TGCGCCAGCAGCCTCGGGAGCAATCAGCCCCAGCATTTT.

The chain joins TRBV4-2 to TRBJ2-1; 13 bases align to TRBD2. Germline V gene lookup returns CDR1 LGHNA and CDR2 YNFKEQ. J gave up 5 bases and V 4 bases, and 5 bases lay outside the gene matches. The length of the CDR3 is 16 residues. The CDR3 region is CASSRGGTSGDNEQFF. The CDR3 nucleotides are TGTGCCAGCAGCCGGGGGGGGACTAGCGGGGACAATGAGCAGTTCTTC.

This chain links TRBV6-4 with TRBJ1-6, with 10 bases lining up with TRBD1. J lost 7 bases, V lost 2 bases, and 20 bases had no gene match. The CDR3 length is 21 residues. In germline, CDR1 is MRHNA, CDR2 SNTAGT. The CDR3 DNA reads TGTGCCAGCAGTGACATAGGGGGAGAACTCTTTAGGGGACAGGGGAATTCACCCCTCCACTTT. As protein: CASSDIGGELFRGQGNSPLHF.

The chain combines TRBV19 with TRBJ2-2, with TRBD1 identical over 7 bases. With 3 bases clipped from V and 0 bases from J, the junction kept 10 bases outside the gene matches. This CDR3 is 18 amino acids long. Germline V gene data show CDR1 as LNHDA and CDR2 as SQIVND (reference sequence). The CDR3 spells CASSMSLQGPTNTGELFF. CDR3 bases: TGTGCCAGTAGTATGAGTCTACAGGGGCCAACGAACACCGGGGAGCTGTTTTTT.

Only one count was recorded for this clone. This chain uses TRBV28 with TRBJ1-4; no clear D gene. This CDR3 spans 15 amino acids. Germline CDR1 and CDR2: MDHEN and SYDVKM. The germline V and J ends were trimmed by 6 bases and 0 bases, with 11 bases remaining between them. In DNA, the CDR3 is TGTGCCAGCAGCCTCTTCCCCGCAACTAATGAAAAACTGTTTTTT. It translates to CASSLFPATNEKLFF.

The rearrangement joins TRBV6-5 to TRBJ2-7; 7 bases map to TRBD1. Per germline, CDR1 MNHEY and CDR2 SVGAGI. The junction had 10 bases not matched to a gene; V was cut back by 6 bases and J by 2 bases. This CDR3 spans 15 amino acids. CDR3 nucleotide sequence: TGTGCCAGCAGCCTTACGTGGGACAGAGCCTACGAGCAGTACTTC. It encodes CASSLTWDRAYEQYF.

The chain recombines TRBV5-5 with TRBJ2-1; D remains unclear. The V gene's germline CDR1 is SGHKS and CDR2 YYEKEE (reference sequence). The germline V and J ends were trimmed by 2 bases and 7 bases, with 10 bases remaining between them. The CDR3 totals 13 residues. This chain's CDR3 is CASSLQFRNEQFF. The CDR3, as DNA: TGTGCCAGCAGCTTACAGTTTCGGAATGAGCAGTTCTTC.

This clone was seen repeatedly, ten times or more. V is TRBV6-1 and J is TRBJ1-5; possible D gene TRBD1, 5 bases. This CDR3 has 16 residues. The germline gives CDR1 MNHNS, CDR2 SASEGT. V was clipped by 1 base and J by 6 bases, with 16 bases between them. The CDR3 DNA is TGTGCCAGCAGTGAAGTACGTCGGGGGTACGGTCAGCCCCAGCATTTT. This codes for CASSEVRRGYGQPQHF.